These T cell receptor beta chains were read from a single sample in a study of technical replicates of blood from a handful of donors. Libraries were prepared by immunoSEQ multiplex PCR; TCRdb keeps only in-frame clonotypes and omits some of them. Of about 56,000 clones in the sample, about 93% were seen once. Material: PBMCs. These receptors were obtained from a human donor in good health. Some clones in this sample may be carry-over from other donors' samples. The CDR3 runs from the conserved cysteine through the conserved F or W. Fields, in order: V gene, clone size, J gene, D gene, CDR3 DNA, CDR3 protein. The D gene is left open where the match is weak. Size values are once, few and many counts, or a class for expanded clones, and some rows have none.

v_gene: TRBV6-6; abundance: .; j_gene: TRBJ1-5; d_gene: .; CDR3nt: TGTGCCAGCAGTTACTCGAATTTTAACAGGGAGCCCCAGCATTTT; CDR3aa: CASSYSNFNREPQHF
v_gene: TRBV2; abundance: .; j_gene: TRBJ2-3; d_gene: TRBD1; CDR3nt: TGTGCCAGCAGCTTGACGGGACAGGGCACAAATACGCAGTATTTT; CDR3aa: CASSLTGQGTNTQYF
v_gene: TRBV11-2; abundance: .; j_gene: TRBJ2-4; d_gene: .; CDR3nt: TGTGCCAGCAACTATGGGGGGGCCAAAAACATTCAGTACTTC; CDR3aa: CASNYGGAKNIQYF
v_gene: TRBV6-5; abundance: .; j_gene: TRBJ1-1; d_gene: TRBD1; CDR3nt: TGTGCCAGCAGATCCGGACAGGTAGCTTTCTTT; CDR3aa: CASRSGQVAFF
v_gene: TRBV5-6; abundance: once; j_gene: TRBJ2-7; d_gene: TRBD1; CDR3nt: TGTGCCAGCAGCTTGGCGGGCCAGGGGGCGCACCCAACCTACGAGCAGTACTTC; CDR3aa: CASSLAGQGAHPTYEQYF
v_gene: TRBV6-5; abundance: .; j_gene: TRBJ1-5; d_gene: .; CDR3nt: TGTGCCAGCAAATCGGGGGGGCGCAATCAGCCCCAGCATTTT; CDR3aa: CASKSGGRNQPQHF
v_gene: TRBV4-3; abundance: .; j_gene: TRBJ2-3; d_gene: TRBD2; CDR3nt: TGCGCCAGCAGGAAAAGACTAGCGGGGGCCGTCACAGATACGCAGTATTTT; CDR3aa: CASRKRLAGAVTDTQYF
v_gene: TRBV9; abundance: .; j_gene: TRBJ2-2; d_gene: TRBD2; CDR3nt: TGTGCCAGCAGCGCCCCGACTAGCCTCCCGAACACCGGGGAGCTGTTTTTT; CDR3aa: CASSAPTSLPNTGELFF
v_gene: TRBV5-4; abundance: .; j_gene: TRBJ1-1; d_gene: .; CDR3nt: TGTGCCAGCAGCTTGGATACGGGGTCTAGCACTGAAGCTTTCTTT; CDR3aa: CASSLDTGSSTEAFF
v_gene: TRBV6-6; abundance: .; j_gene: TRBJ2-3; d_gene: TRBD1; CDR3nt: TGTGCCAGCAGGGACAGGGACAGGGGGAATACGCAGTATTTT; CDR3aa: CASRDRDRGNTQYF
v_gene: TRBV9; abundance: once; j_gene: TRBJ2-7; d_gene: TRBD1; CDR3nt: TGTGCCAGCAGCGTACTGGCAGGGGGAAACGAGCAGTACTTC; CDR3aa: CASSVLAGGNEQYF
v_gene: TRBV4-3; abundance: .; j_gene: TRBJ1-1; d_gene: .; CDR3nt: TGCGCCAGCAGCCAATCCTCTCCCGCGGCGGCTTTCTTT; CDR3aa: CASSQSSPAAAFF
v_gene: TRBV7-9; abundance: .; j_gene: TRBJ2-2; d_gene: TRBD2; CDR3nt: TGTGCCAGCAGCTTATTTCCTAGCGGAAACACCGGGGAGCTGTTTTTT; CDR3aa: CASSLFPSGNTGELFF
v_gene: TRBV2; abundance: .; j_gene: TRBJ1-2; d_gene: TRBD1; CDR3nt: TGTGCCAGCAAGGGGGGACAGGGGGCTAAAGGCTATGGCTACACCTTC; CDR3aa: CASKGGQGAKGYGYTF
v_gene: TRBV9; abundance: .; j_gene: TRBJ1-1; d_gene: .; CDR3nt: TGTGCCAGCAGCCCTACAGGAAACACTGAAGCTTTCTTT; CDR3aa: CASSPTGNTEAFF
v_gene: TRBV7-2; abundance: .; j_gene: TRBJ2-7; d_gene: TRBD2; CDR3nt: TGTGCCAGCAGCCGGACTAGCGGGCCCTACGAGCAGTACTTC; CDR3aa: CASSRTSGPYEQYF
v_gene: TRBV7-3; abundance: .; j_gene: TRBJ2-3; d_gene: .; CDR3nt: TGTGCCAGCAGCTTAATCCTCGGGAATACGCAGTATTTT; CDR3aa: CASSLILGNTQYF
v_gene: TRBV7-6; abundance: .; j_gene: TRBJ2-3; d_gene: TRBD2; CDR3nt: TGTGCCAGCAGCTTGGGGAGCGGGGGTCGCACAGATACGCAGTATTTT; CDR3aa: CASSLGSGGRTDTQYF
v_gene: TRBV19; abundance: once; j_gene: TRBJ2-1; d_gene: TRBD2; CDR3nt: TGTGCCAGTAGTATGGGAGCGGGGGGGTACAATGAGCAGTTCTTC; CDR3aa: CASSMGAGGYNEQFF
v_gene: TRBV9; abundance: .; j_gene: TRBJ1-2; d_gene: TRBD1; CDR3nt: TGTGCCAGCAGCGTAGGAGGGGGCCAGATAAACTATGGCTACACCTTC; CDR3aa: CASSVGGGQINYGYTF
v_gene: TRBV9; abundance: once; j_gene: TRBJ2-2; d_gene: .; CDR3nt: TGTGCCAGCAGCCCACCGGGGTTGTACACCGGGGAGCTGTTTTTT; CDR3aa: CASSPPGLYTGELFF
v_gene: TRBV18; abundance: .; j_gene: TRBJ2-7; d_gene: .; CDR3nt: TGTGCCAGCTCACCACAGGGGGCCTACGAGCAGTACTTC; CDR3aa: CASSPQGAYEQYF
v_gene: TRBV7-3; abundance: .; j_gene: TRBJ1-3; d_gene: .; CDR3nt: TGTGCCAGCAGCCCATCCCGGAGGGGTGGAAACACCATATATTTT; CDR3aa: CASSPSRRGGNTIYF
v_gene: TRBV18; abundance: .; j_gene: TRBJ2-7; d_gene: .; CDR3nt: TGTGCCAGCTCACACATACCCTACGAGCAGTACTTC; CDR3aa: CASSHIPYEQYF
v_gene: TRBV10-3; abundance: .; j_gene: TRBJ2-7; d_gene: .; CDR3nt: TGTGCCATCAGTGAGATCCCGGGCGAGCAGTACTTC; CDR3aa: CAISEIPGEQYF
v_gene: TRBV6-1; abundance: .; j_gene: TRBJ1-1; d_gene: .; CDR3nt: TGTGCCTTCTCTCGCCACGGGAACACTGAAGCTTTCTTT; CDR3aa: CAFSRHGNTEAFF
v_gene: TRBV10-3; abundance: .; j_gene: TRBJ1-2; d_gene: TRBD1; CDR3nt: TGTGCCATCACCCGGACAGGGGGCGACTATGGCTACACCTTC; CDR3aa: CAITRTGGDYGYTF
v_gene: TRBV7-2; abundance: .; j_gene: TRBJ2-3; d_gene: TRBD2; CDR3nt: TGTGCCAGCAGCTCGACTAGCGGGGCTTCCACAGATACGCAGTATTTT; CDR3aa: CASSSTSGASTDTQYF
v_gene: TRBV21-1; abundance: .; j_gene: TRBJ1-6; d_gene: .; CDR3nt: TGTGCCAGCAACCTAACGGGACAGGGGTCCTATAATTCACCCCTCCACTTT; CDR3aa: CASNLTGQGSYNSPLHF
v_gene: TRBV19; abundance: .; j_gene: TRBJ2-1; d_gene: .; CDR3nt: TGTGCCAGTAGTATAGATCTGGCACCTGTAAGCTCCTACAATGAGCAGTTCTTC; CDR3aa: CASSIDLAPVSSYNEQFF
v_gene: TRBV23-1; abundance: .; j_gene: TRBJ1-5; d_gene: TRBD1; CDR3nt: TGCGCCAGCCGGGTAGGGGGCGATCAGCCCCAGCATTTT; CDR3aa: CASRVGGDQPQHF
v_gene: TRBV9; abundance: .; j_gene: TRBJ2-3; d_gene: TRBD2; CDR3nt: TGTGCCAGCAGCGCTAGCGGGGGGCTCAGAGATACGCAGTATTTT; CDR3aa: CASSASGGLRDTQYF
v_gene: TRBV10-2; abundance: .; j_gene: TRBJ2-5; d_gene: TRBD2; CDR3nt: TGCGCCAGCAGTGCGGGACTAGTAACGGAGACCCAGTACTTC; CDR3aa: CASSAGLVTETQYF
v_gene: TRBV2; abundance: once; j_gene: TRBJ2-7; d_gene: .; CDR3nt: TGTGCCAGCAAGGCAGGGCCCTACGAGCAGTACTTC; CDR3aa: CASKAGPYEQYF
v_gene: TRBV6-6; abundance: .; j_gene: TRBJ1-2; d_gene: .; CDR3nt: TGTGCCAGCAGTTACGGGGCAGACCAAAACTATGGCTACACCTTC; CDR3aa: CASSYGADQNYGYTF
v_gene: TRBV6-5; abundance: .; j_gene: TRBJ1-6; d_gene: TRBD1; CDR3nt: TGTGCCAGCAGTTACAGGGGGCGGAAGCAGTCACCCCTCCACTTT; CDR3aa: CASSYRGRKQSPLHF
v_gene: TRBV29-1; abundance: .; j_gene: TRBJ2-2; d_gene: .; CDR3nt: TGCAGCGTTGAAGATCGGACCGGGGAGCTGTTTTTT; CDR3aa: CSVEDRTGELFF
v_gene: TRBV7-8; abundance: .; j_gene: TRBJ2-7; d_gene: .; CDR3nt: TGTGCCAGCAGCTTCTCGGATAAGCGGAACTACGAGCAGTACTTC; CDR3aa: CASSFSDKRNYEQYF
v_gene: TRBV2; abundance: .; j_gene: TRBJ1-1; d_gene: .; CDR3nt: TGTGCCAGCGCTCGGCAGGGGAACACTGAAGCTTTCTTT; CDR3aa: CASARQGNTEAFF
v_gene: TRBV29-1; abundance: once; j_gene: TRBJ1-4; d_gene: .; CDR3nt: TGCAGTGCACAGTATAATGAAAAACTGTTTTTT; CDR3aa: CSAQYNEKLFF
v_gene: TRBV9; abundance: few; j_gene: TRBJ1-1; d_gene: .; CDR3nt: TGTGCCAGCAGCCTTTTCCGGGGGAACACTGAAGCTTTCTTT; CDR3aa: CASSLFRGNTEAFF
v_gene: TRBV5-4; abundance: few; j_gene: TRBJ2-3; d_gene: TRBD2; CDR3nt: TGTGCCAGCAGCTTGACACTAGCGGGAGTGGGCTGGGAGGATACGCAGTATTTT; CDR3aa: CASSLTLAGVGWEDTQYF
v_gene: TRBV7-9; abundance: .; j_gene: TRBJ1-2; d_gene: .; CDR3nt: TGTGCCAGCAGCTTAGGAGCAGGGTTATTTTTCACCTTC; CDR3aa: CASSLGAGLFFTF
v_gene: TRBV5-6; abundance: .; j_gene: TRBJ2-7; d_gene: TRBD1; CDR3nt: TGTGCCAGCAGCCCAATGGGGACAGGGTCCAACGAGCAGTACTTC; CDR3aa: CASSPMGTGSNEQYF
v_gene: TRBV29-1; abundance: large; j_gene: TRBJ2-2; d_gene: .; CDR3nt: TGCAGCGTATTTACCGGGGCCGGGGAGCTGTTTTTT; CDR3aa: CSVFTGAGELFF
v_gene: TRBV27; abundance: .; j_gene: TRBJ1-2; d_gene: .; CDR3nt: TGTGCCAGCAGTCCTAACTCCCCTCGGGACACAAGGCGTGGCTACACCTTC; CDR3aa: CASSPNSPRDTRRGYTF
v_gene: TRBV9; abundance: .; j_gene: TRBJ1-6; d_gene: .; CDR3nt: TGTGCCAGCAGCGCCAACAGGGATTCACCCCTCCACTTT; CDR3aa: CASSANRDSPLHF
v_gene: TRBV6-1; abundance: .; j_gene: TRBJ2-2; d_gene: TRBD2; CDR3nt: TGTGCCAGCAGTGAACCCCTGGAGCGGGGCACCGGGGAGCTGTTTTTT; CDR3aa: CASSEPLERGTGELFF
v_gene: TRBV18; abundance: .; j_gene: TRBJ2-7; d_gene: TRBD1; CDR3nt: TGTGCCAGCTCACCGGGGACAGGGAACACTGACGAGCAGTACTTC; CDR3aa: CASSPGTGNTDEQYF
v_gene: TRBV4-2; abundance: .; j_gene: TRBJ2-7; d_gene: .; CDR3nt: TGTGCCAGCAGCCAAGAGGTAGTTGCGTACGAGCAGTACTTC; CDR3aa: CASSQEVVAYEQYF
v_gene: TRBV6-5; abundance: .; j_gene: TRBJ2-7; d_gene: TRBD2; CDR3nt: TGTGCCAGCAGCCCACTAGCGGGTTCCTACGAGCAGTACTTC; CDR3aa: CASSPLAGSYEQYF
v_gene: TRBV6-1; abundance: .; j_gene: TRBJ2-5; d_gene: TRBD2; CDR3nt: TGTGCCAGCAGTGATGGACTAGACGAGACCCAGTACTTC; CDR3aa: CASSDGLDETQYF
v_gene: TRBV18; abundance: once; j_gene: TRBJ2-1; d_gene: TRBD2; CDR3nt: TGTGCCAGCTCACCACTCATCCCGGGCATTAGGACTAGCGGGAGTAAGTATGAGCAGTTCTTC; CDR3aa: CASSPLIPGIRTSGSKYEQFF
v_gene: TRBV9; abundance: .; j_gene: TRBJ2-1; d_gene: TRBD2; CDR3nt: TGTGCCAGCAGCCCAAGACTAGCGGAATACAATGAGCAGTTCTTC; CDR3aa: CASSPRLAEYNEQFF
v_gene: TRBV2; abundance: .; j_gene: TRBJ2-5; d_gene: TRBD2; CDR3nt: TGTGCCAGCAGTCCCCGCCTAAGCGGGGGAGCCCCGGGGACCCAGTACTTC; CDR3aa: CASSPRLSGGAPGTQYF
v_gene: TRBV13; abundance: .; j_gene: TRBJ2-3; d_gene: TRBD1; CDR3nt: TGTGCCAGCAGCTTACCGTGGCCAGGGGGCATCATTCCACCAGATACGCAGTATTTT; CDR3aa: CASSLPWPGGIIPPDTQYF
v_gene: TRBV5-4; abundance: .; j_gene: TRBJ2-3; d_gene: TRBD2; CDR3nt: TGTGCCAGCAGCCCCCCTCTGGCGGGAGGCACGCAGTATTTT; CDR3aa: CASSPPLAGGTQYF